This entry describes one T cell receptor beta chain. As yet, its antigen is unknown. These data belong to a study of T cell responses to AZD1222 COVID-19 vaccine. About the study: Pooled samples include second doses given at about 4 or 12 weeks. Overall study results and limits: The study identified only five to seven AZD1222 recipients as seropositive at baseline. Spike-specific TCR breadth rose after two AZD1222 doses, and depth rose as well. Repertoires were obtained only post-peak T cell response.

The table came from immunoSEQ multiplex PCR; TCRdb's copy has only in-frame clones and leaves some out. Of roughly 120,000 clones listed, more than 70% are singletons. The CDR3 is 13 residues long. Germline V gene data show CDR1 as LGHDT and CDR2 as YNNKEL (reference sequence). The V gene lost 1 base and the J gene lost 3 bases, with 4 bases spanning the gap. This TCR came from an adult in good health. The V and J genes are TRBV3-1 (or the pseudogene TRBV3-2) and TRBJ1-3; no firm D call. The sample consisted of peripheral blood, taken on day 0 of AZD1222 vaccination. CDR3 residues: CASSQGNGNTIYF. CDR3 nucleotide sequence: TGTGCCAGCAGCCAAGGCAATGGAAACACCATATATTTT.